These T cell receptor beta chains were read from a single sample in a study of T cells expressing NK-cell markers. TCRdb re-called the 5' RACE reads and gives one entry per CDR3 protein, without DNA. The sample's table shows 500,000 to 600,000 distinct CDR3 sequences. The specimen was blood T cells: a sorted CD56 or NKG2C T cell subset, CD4+ or CD8+ T cells, or bulk PBMC T cells (not recorded which). The receptors derive from a man younger than 35 in good health. Both conserved end residues are part of each CDR3.

>TRBJ2-3|TRBV11-2
CASSLDLAGGRDTQYF
>TRBJ2-3|TRBV29-1
CSVEGTRNTDTQYF
>TRBJ2-5|TRBV6-5
CASSYSWQGRETQYF
>TRBJ2-7|TRBV30
CAWSVFRGSVAEQYF
>TRBJ2-6|TRBV20-1
CSARGHDRANVLTF
>TRBJ2-4|TRBV5-1
CASSFGLGLAKNIQYF
>TRBJ2-7|TRBV29-1
CSVVRPGQGTYEQYF
>TRBJ2-1|TRBV4-1
CASSPFTSGEYNEQFF
>TRBJ2-1|TRBV7-9
CASSLAGLAGGEFF
>TRBJ1-1|TRBV20-1
CSARKTGRENTEAFF
>TRBJ2-1|TRBV28
CASSFGAGLDEQFF
>TRBJ2-7|TRBV4-1
CASSQDAGQAYEQYF
>TRBJ2-3|TRBV12-3/TRBV12-4
CASSLAHVPGTDTQYF
>TRBJ2-1|TRBV20-1
CSALKLNEQFF
>TRBJ2-2|TRBV13
CASSLVVGTSGTPNTGELFF
>TRBJ2-2|TRBV27
CASKPSGGRRTGELFF
>TRBJ2-1|TRBV7-3
CASSPERSAYNEQFF
>TRBJ1-1|TRBV3-1
CASSLRGDVRDTEAFF
>TRBJ2-3|TRBV20-1
CSATGLDQATDTQYF
>TRBJ1-2|TRBV5-1
CASSPLLQGAVGYTF
>TRBJ2-1|TRBV10-2
CASSGRASYNEQFF
>TRBJ2-7|TRBV7-9
CASSLVPLGGEQYF
>TRBJ1-1|TRBV29-1
CSVLRGASTEAFF
>TRBJ1-1|TRBV20-1
CSARTQAMNTEAFF
>TRBJ2-3|TRBV29-1
CSVLKWADRTRTDTQYF
>TRBJ2-5|TRBV4-3
CASSQDILETQYF
>TRBJ2-3|TRBV7-3
CASSLPSGDTQYF
>TRBJ2-2|TRBV6-2/TRBV6-3
CASSPSWTTGELFF
>TRBJ2-1|TRBV5-1
CASRLYLAGGIEQFF
>TRBJ2-2|TRBV20-1
CSARDRQPGELFF
>TRBJ2-3|TRBV9
CASSDRASPGDTQYF
>TRBJ2-2|TRBV7-2
CASSLGRTSAGELFF
>TRBJ1-6|TRBV20-1
CSGARQDDNSPLHF
>TRBJ2-2|TRBV5-1
CASSLSRATETGELFF
>TRBJ1-5|TRBV12-3/TRBV12-4
CASSPGSRVKPQHF
>TRBJ2-5|TRBV3-1
CASSQAGTGSEGTQYF
>TRBJ1-2|TRBV5-1
CASRGEDNYGYTF
>TRBJ1-3|TRBV7-2
CASSRSSRRGNTIYF
>TRBJ2-3|TRBV6-2/TRBV6-3
CASRLGTASTDTQYF
>TRBJ2-1|TRBV20-1
CSVSSGRVEFF
>TRBJ2-5|TRBV15
CATTQANQETQYF
>TRBJ2-5|TRBV5-1
CASSLARVLAAKETQYF
>TRBJ2-1|TRBV27
CASRLLAGGPSSYNEQFF
>TRBJ2-1|TRBV10-3
CAIKGSRDEQFF
>TRBJ1-1|TRBV24-1
CATSDPDVNTEAFF
>TRBJ2-1|TRBV29-1
CSDYAPGTPDEQFF
>TRBJ2-5|TRBV12-3/TRBV12-4
CASSPEGRELYETQYF
>TRBJ2-2|TRBV24-1
CATSVLQGGTGELFF
>TRBJ1-2|TRBV3-1
CASSQASDSHYGYTF